What follows are 4 T cell receptor delta chains derived from one specimen sequenced in a study of γδ T cells in repeated Plasmodium falciparum infection (dated by TCRdb to the early 2020s). For bulk TCR repertoire analysis, Vgamma9/Vdelta2+ and Vdelta2-negative gammadelta T cell populations were isolated by flow sorting from peripheral blood mononuclear cells. The library was made by multiplex PCR. Data came from an Illumina MiSeq. TCRdb reprocessed the public data with the CATT caller; entries with the same nucleotide sequence were combined afterwards. This sample lists some 100,000 delta-chain clones; more than 1.4% were detected once. The ten most abundant clones make up about 10% of the sample. Sequenced: gamma-delta T cells from blood. All receptors come from a pool of human donors (malaria-infected and uninfected, not separated).

This clone occurred a few times. This sequence is one base from a far larger clone and is likely a read error. Other DNA sequences in this sample translate to the same CDR3. The chain combines TRDV1 with TRDJ1; 8 nucleotides match TRDD3. CDR1 and CDR2 from the germline V gene are TSWWSYY and QGS. The CDR3 runs 21 residues. V trimming: 3 bases; J trimming: 1 base; junction bases outside the gene matches: 22. CDR3 bases: TGTGCTCTTGGGGAGCTGGGAGGGATCCCAACTGGGGGCTCTTCCACCGATAAACTCATCTTT. Its protein is CALGELGGIPTGGSSTDKLIF.

This clone was observed a handful of times. TCRdb shows a much larger clone's protein in place of this DNA's translation, and the two differ at residue 18, likely through a read error; the protein shown is translated from the DNA. Other DNA sequences within the sample encode an identical CDR3. The chain combines TRDV1 with TRDJ1; 7 positions agree with TRDD3. This CDR3 has 19 residues. Germline CDR1 is TSWWSYY and CDR2 is QGS. CDR3 region: CALGEASSPNYWGGYKLTF. The CDR3 bases are TGTGCTCTTGGGGAAGCGTCGAGTCCCAACTACTGGGGAGGCTACAAACTCACCTTT.

This clone occurred a few times. The protein recorded in TCRdb matches a much larger clone and deviates from this DNA's translation at residue 12, suggesting a read error; the protein here is obtained by translating the DNA. The chain employs TRDV1 and TRDJ1, with a weak D call TRDD3 (5 bases). CDR1 and CDR2 (germline): TSWWSYY, QGS. This CDR3 contains 19 residues. V gave up 0 bases and J gave up 0 bases, with 20 bases separating them. The DNA of the CDR3 is TGTGCTCTTGGGGAACTAATTACGTACTGGATCCTGTACACCGATAAACTCATCTTT. It yields the protein CALGELITYWILYTDKLIF.

There are a few counts of this clone. Being one base from a much bigger clone, this may be a read error. The chain combines TRDV1 with TRDJ1; the D gene is possibly TRDD3 (6 bases). No J gene is reported in TCRdb; it was inferred here by comparing the DNA with germline. CDR1 is TSWWSYY, CDR2 QGS, per germline. This CDR3 is built from 16 residues. The CDR3 reads CAPGEVGAHSYDKLIF. Written as DNA, the CDR3 is TGTGCTCCTGGGGAGGTAGGAGCTCATTCTTACGATAAACTCATCTTT.